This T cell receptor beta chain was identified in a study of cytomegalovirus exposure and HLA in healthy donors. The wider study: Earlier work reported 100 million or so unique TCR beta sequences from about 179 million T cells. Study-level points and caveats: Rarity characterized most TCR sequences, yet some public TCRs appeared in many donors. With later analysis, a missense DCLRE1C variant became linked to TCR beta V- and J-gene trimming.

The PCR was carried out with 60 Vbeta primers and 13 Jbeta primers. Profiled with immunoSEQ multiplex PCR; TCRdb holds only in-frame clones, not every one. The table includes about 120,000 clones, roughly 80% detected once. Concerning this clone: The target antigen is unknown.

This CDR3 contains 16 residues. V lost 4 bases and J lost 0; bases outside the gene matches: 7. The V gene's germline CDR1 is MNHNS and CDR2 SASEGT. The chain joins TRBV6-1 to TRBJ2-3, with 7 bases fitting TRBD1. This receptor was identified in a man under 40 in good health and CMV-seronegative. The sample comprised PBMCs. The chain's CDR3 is CASSARPGQSTDTQYF. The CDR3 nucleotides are TGTGCCAGCAGTGCCCGGCCGGGACAGAGCACAGATACGCAGTATTTT.